This TCR beta chain was found in a study of post-analysis software for immune sequencing data. The TCR beta cDNA libraries carried unique molecular identifiers. TCRdb re-analysed the PCR reads in MiXCR, keeping a single row per CDR3 protein. The sample shows roughly 870,000 distinct CDR3 sequences, approximately 53% of them seen only once. Concerning this clonotype itself: Its antigen remains unidentified.

General study points: Elevated frequency relative to controls characterized several TRBV segments in patients, TRBV5-6, TRBV5-1 and TRBV20-1 among them.

Germline V gene data show CDR1 as SGDLS and CDR2 as YYNGEE. This CDR3 has 12 residues. V dropped 4 bases and J dropped 9 bases, with 11 bases sitting between them. The V call is TRBV9, the J call TRBJ2-1; D might be TRBD2 (6 bases). Sequenced: blood. The receptor's source is a girl aged 5-17 years with multiple sclerosis. CDR3 in amino acids: CASSPSVGEQFF. CDR3 coding DNA: TGTGCCAGCAGCCCTAGCGTGGGTGAGCAGTTCTTC.